This T cell receptor (beta chain) was sequenced for a study of PD-1 blockade in classical Hodgkin lymphoma. Germline V lookup: CDR1 MNHEY, CDR2 SVGAGI. V shed 1 base and J shed 5 bases, with 17 bases lying between them. The CDR3 is 16 residues long. Each patient experienced a relapse that followed autologous stem cell transplantation, and brentuximab vedotin exposure varied. Whole-study findings and limits: Those patients who began receiving nivolumab less than 1 year after ASCT had lower diversity, and they were excluded. Prior therapy or disease activity may underlie the repertoire differences, whose causes remain undefined.

Sequencing was performed with immunoSEQ multiplex PCR; in TCRdb, only in-frame clones are kept and a portion is missing. The sample includes 80,000 to 100,000 clones, roughly 79% of them seen just once. This clone was observed a few times. Its antigen is undetermined. The chain uses TRBV6-5 and TRBJ1-2; TRBD1 might be the D (6 bases). This specimen was peripheral blood mononuclear cells (PBMCs), taken before the second cycle of nivolumab. The TCR comes from a human donor with classical Hodgkin lymphoma. In DNA, the CDR3 is TGTGCCAGCAGTTACTTCAAAGCGGGCAGGGGATATGGCTACACCTTC. Residues: CASSYFKAGRGYGYTF.